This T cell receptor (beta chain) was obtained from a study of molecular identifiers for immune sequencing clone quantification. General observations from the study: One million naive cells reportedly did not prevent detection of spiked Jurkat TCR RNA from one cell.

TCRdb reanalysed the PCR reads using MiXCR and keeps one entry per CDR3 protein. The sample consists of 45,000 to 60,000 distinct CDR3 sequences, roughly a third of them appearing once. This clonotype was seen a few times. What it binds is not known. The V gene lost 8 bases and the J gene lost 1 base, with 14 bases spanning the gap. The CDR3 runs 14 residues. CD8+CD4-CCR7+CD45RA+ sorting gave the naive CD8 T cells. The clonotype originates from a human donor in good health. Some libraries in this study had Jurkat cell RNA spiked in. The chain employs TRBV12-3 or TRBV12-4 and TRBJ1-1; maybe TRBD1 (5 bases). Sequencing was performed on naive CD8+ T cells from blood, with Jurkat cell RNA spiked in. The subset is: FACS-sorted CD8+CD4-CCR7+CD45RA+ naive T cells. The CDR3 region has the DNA TGTGCCAGCGAATCGGGACTCCAGAACACTGAAGCTTTCTTT. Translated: CASESGLQNTEAFF.